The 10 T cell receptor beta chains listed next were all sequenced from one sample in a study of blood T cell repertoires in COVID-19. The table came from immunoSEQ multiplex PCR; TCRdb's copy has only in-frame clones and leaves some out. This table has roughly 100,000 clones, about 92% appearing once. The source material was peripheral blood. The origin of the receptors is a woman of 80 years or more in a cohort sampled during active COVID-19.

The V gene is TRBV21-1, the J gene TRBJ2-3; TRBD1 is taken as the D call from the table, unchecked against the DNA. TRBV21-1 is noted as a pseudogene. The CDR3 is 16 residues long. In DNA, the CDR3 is TGTGCCAGCAGCACGCCCGGACAGGGGGCATCAGATACGCAGTATTTT. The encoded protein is CASSTPGQGASDTQYF.

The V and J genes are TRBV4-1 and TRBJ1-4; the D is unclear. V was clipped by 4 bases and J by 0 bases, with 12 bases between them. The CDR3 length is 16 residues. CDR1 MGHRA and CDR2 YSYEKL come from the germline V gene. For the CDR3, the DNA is TGCGCCAGCAGCCCGAACACCCTCGCAACTAATGAAAAACTGTTTTTT. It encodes CASSPNTLATNEKLFF.

As DNA, the CDR3 is TGTGCCAGTAGGCCGGGACAGGGGGCTAATGAGCAGTTCTTC. Its translation is CASRPGQGANEQFF. The chain recombines TRBV19 with TRBJ2-1; TRBD1 agrees at 12 bases. The germline gives CDR1 LNHDA, CDR2 SQIVND (reference sequence). J was trimmed by 7 bases and V by 6 bases; bases with no gene match: 4. CDR3 length: 14 amino acids.

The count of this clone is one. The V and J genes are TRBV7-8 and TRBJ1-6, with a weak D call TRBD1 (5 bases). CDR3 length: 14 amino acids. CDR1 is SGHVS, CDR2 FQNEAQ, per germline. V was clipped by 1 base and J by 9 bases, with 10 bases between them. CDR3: CASSLDVGGSPLHF. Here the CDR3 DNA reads TGTGCCAGCAGCTTAGATGTGGGGGGTTCACCCCTCCACTTT. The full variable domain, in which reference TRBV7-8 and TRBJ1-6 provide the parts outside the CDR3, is GAGVSQSPRYKVAKRGQDVALRCDPISGHVSLFWYQQALGQGPEFLTYFQNEAQLDKSGLPSDRFFAERPEGSVSTLKIQRTQQEDSAVYLCASSLDVGGSPLHFGNGTRLTVT.

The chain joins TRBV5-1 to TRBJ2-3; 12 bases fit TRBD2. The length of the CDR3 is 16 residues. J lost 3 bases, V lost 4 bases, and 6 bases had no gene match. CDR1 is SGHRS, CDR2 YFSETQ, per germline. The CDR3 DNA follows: TGCGCCAGCAGCCCCGGACTAGCGGGGACAACAGATACGCAGTATTTT. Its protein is CASSPGLAGTTDTQYF. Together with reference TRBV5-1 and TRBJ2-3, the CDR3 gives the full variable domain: KAGVTQTPRYLIKTRGQQVTLSCSPISGHRSVSWYQQTPGQGLQFLFEYFSETQRNKGNFPGRFSGRQFSNSRSEMNVSTLELGDSALYLCASSPGLAGTTDTQYFGPGTRLTVL.

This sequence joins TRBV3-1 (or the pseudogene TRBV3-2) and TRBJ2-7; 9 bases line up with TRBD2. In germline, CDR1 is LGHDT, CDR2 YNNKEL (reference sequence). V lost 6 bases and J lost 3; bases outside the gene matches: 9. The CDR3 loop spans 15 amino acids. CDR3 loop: CASRLSGGNNYEQYF. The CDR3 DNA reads TGTGCCAGCAGACTAAGCGGGGGGAACAACTACGAGCAGTACTTC.

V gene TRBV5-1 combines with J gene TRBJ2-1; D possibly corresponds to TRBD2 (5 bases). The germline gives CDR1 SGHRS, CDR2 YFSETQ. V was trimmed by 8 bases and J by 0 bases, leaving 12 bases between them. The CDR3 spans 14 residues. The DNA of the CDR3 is TGCGCCAGTAGAAGGGAGAGCTCCTACAATGAGCAGTTCTTC. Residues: CASRRESSYNEQFF.

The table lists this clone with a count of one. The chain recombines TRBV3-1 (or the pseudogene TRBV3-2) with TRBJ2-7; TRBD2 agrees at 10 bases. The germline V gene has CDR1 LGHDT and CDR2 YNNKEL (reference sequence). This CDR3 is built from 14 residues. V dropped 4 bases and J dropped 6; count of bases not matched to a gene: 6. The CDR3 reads CASSRTLAGAEQYF. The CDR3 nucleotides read TGTGCCAGCAGCCGAACCCTAGCGGGAGCCGAGCAGTACTTC.

The CDR3 sequence is CASSITGRPQHF. For the CDR3, the DNA is TGTGCCAGTAGTATAACAGGGAGGCCCCAGCATTTT. The V gene is TRBV19, the J gene TRBJ1-5; TRBD1 might be the D (6 bases). V lost 2 bases, J lost 9 bases, and 8 bases lay in between. CDR3 size: 12 residues. Germline CDR1 reads LNHDA; CDR2 reads SQIVND (reference sequence). The whole variable domain, remainder taken from reference TRBV19 and TRBJ1-5, is DGGITQSPKYLFRKEGQNVTLSCEQNLNHDAMYWYRQDPGQGLRLIYYSQIVNDFQKGDIAEGYSVSREKKESFPLTVTSAQKNPTAFYLCASSITGRPQHFGDGTRLSIL.

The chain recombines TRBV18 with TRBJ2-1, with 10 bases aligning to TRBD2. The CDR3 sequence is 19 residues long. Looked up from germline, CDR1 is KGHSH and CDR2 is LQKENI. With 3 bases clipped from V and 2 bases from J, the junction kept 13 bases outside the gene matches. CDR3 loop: CASSPTGSGGARPYNEQFF. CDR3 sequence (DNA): TGTGCCAGCTCACCTACGGGCAGCGGGGGGGCCAGGCCCTACAATGAGCAGTTCTTC.